Below, one T cell receptor (beta chain) is given with its context. The data derive from a study of blood T cell repertoires in COVID-19. Background on the study: Sites in the United States, Italy and Spain provided acute and convalescent COVID-19 samples. Sample material is recorded as cDNA or gDNA derived from T cells, B-cell-depleted T cells, or PBMCs.

Original handling: For nucleated cells, counts were estimated from reference gene primer amplification. Method: immunoSEQ multiplex PCR; TCRdb's copy keeps in-frame clones and lacks some. The D gene and trimming were derived from the DNA, and the V and J assignments and clone size from that table. Among some 120,000 clones listed, 86% were seen once. The CDR3 contains 14 residues. The ends lost 2 bases at V and 4 bases at J; junction bases unmatched: 5. Germline CDR1 is GTSNPN and CDR2 is SVGIG (reference sequence). V is TRBV30 and J is TRBJ2-3, with 8 bases that match TRBD2. Sequenced sample: peripheral blood. The sequence derives from a human donor in a cohort sampled during active COVID-19. CDR3 DNA sequence: TGTGCCTGGAGTACGGGACTAGTGTCAGATACGCAGTATTTT. It codes for CAWSTGLVSDTQYF. The entire variable domain, with the rest obtained from reference TRBV30 and TRBJ2-3, is as follows: SQTIHQWPATLVQPVGSPLSLECTVEGTSNPNLYWYRQAAGRGLQLLFYSVGIGQISSEVPQNLSASRPQDRQFILSSKKLLLSDSGFYLCAWSTGLVSDTQYFGPGTRLTVL.